This T cell receptor (beta chain) was sequenced in a study of T cell responses to AZD1222 COVID-19 vaccine. Broader study findings: An increase in Spike-specific TCR breadth and depth was observed after two AZD1222 doses. The donor cohort was predominantly white British with a female majority, and clonal diversity may have been underestimated.

The assay was immunoSEQ multiplex PCR, and TCRdb's table has in-frame clones only and misses some. The table lists fewer than 200,000 clones, over 80% of them singletons. A single count supports this clone. Its target is not known. Sample: peripheral blood, taken on day 0 of AZD1222 vaccination. The TCR comes from an adult in good health.

This CDR3 reads CASSIVPKSDAEAFF. DNA of the CDR3: TGTGCCAGTAGTATAGTCCCGAAATCCGACGCTGAAGCTTTCTTT. The chain links TRBV19 to TRBJ1-1; no definite D call. Trimming removed 1 base from V and 6 bases from J, with 15 bases in between. The germline CDR1 and CDR2 sequences are LNHDA and SQIVND (reference sequence). The CDR3 loop spans 15 amino acids. Looking up the rest from reference TRBV19 and TRBJ1-1 gives the full variable domain: DGGITQSPKYLFRKEGQNVTLSCEQNLNHDAMYWYRQDPGQGLRLIYYSQIVNDFQKGDIAEGYSVSREKKESFPLTVTSAQKNPTAFYLCASSIVPKSDAEAFFGQGTRLTVV.